A single sample is the source of the 30 T cell receptor beta chains below, sequenced in a study of regulatory T cells in long-lasting Graves disease (dated by TCRdb to 2020 to 2022). Per the publication, the time point label means: newly diagnosed GD, antithyroid drugs for less than 3 months. For both TCR sequencing and RNA sequencing, RNA was extracted from PBMCs using TRIzol. The library was generated by multiplex PCR. Sequenced on an Illumina HiSeq 4000. TCR beta libraries were built with iRepertoire HTBI primers and Arm-PCR amplification of CDR3 regions. TCRdb handled the public reads itself, with Q25 trimming in fastp and clone calling in MiXCR, and kept productive beta chains. Rows are combined by CDR3 protein, so each entry shows the most common genes and DNA. The sample has about 620,000 distinct CDR3 sequences on record, under 20% of them singletons. Of the sample, roughly 18% is held by the ten largest clones.

These same data were also listed under a study on T cells in Graves' hyperthyroidism and ophthalmopathy.

This material consisted of peripheral blood mononuclear cells (PBMCs), taken at new diagnosis, from a patient treated with antithyroid drugs. These receptors came from a woman younger than 45 with Graves disease. Donor details come from another sample of the same person, matched by shared clones.

This clonotype has at least ten counts. CDR3 nucleotides: TGTGCCAGCAGTTTAAAGGTGCTAGGCAGGGGCTTTCCCTACGAGCAGTACTTC. Translation gives CASSLKVLGRGFPYEQYF. J is TRBJ2-7 and V is TRBV12-3 or TRBV12-4, with a possible D match to TRBD1 (6 bases). The CDR3 runs to 18 residues. Trimming took 2 bases from V and 2 from J, leaving 22 bases between them.

Ten or more counts support this clonotype. V gene TRBV28 combines with J gene TRBJ1-3; D is possibly TRBD1 (5 bases). CDR3 size: 16 residues. CDR1 and CDR2 from the germline V gene are MDHEN and SYDVKM. V shed 5 bases and J shed 1 base, with 15 bases lying between them. Here the CDR3 DNA reads TGTGCCAGCAGTCCACTCTCTTCAGGGTCTGGAAACACCATATATTTT. Translated, it gives CASSPLSSGSGNTIYF.

The sample holds a few counts of this clonotype. This chain connects TRBV20-1 to TRBJ2-2, with TRBD2 matching over 7 bases. J was trimmed by 6 bases and V by 0 bases; bases with no gene match: 7. This CDR3 spans 15 amino acids. Germline CDR1 and CDR2: DFQATT and SNEGSKA (reference sequence). CDR3 DNA: TGCAGTGCTAGAGATCCGGGACTACCGGCCGGGGAGCTGTTTTTT. Protein: CSARDPGLPAGELFF.

In this sample, this clonotype turned up many times. CDR3 sequence (DNA): TGTGCCAGCAGCTCTTCGATAAACACTGAAGCTTTCTTT. Protein product: CASSSSINTEAFF. The V and J genes are TRBV6-1 and TRBJ1-1; no clear D. There are 13 residues in the CDR3. Germline V CDR1 and CDR2: MNHNS, SASEGT. The ends were cut back, 6 bases at V and 2 bases at J, with 10 bases in the middle.

This clonotype was seen more than once but under ten times. The rearrangement uses TRBV18 and TRBJ2-3; possible D gene TRBD2, 5 bases. Germline V gene sequence: CDR1 KGHSH, CDR2 LQKENI. This CDR3 is 11 amino acids long. V was clipped by 11 bases and J by 5 bases, with 11 bases between them. The chain's CDR3 is CAGRRGDTQYF. As DNA, the CDR3 is TGTGCCGGCAGACGGGGAGATACGCAGTATTTT.

This clonotype was seen a few times. V and J are TRBV3-1 and TRBJ2-1, with 8 positions matching TRBD2. This CDR3 region has 16 residues. V lost 5 bases to trimming and J lost 7 bases; unmatched junction nucleotides: 13. Germline V gene lookup returns CDR1 LGHDT and CDR2 YNNKEL (reference sequence). CDR3 sequence: CASSSSGSIGQNEQFF. CDR3 coding DNA: TGTGCCAGCAGCTCCAGCGGGAGTATCGGGCAAAATGAGCAGTTCTTC.

This clonotype was seen many times. CDR3 amino acids: CASRLSRTSGNEQFF. CDR3 in DNA: TGTGCCAGCAGACTATCCCGAACTAGCGGAAATGAGCAGTTCTTC. This chain links TRBV6-2 or TRBV6-3 with TRBJ2-1, with TRBD2 matching 8 bases. Germline CDR1 is MNHEY and CDR2 is SVGEGT. This CDR3 has 15 amino acids. V lost 6 bases and J lost 7; bases outside the gene matches: 11.

This clonotype was seen many times. The V gene is TRBV2, the J gene TRBJ1-4; 9 bases map to TRBD1. The CDR3 is made up of 15 amino acids. The J segment lost 6 bases and the V segment lost 7 bases, leaving 9 bases of the junction unmatched. CDR1 is SNHLY, CDR2 FYNNEI, per germline. CDR3: CASNYRGREDEKLFF. Here the CDR3 DNA reads TGTGCCAGCAATTACAGGGGGCGGGAGGATGAAAAACTGTTTTTT. The variable domain in full, completed from reference TRBV2 and TRBJ1-4, reads EPEVTQTPSHQVTQMGQEVILRCVPISNHLYFYWYRQILGQKVEFLVSFYNNEISEKSEIFDDQFSVERPDGSNFTLKIRSTKLEDSAMYFCASNYRGREDEKLFFGSGTQLSVL.

This clonotype was picked up many times. The V gene is TRBV7-9, the J gene TRBJ1-1, with D hard to call. This CDR3 spans 13 amino acids. Trimming stripped 5 bases from V and 0 bases from J, with 7 bases between. From germline, CDR1 is SEHNR and CDR2 FQNEAQ (reference sequence). In DNA form, the CDR3 reads TGTGCCAGCAGCGCCTCTATGAACACTGAAGCTTTCTTT. Protein sequence: CASSASMNTEAFF.

The J gene is TRBJ2-7, the V gene TRBV19; TRBD2 is a possible D gene (5 bases). The germline V gene has CDR1 LNHDA and CDR2 SQIVND (reference sequence). The CDR3 is 14 residues long. V was trimmed by 3 bases and J by 1 base, leaving 10 bases between them. The CDR3 coding sequence is TGTGCCAGTAGTATGACGGGGTCATCCTACGAGCAGTACTTC. It translates to CASSMTGSSYEQYF. The whole variable domain, remainder taken from reference TRBV19 and TRBJ2-7, is DGGITQSPKYLFRKEGQNVTLSCEQNLNHDAMYWYRQDPGQGLRLIYYSQIVNDFQKGDIAEGYSVSREKKESFPLTVTSAQKNPTAFYLCASSMTGSSYEQYFGPGTRLTVT.

This clonotype was seen many times. V is TRBV3-1 and J is TRBJ1-4, with D tentatively TRBD1 (5 bases). The V gene lost 3 bases and the J gene lost 5 bases, with 10 bases spanning the gap. CDR1 is LGHDT and CDR2 is YNNKEL in the germline V gene (reference sequence). The CDR3 spans 14 residues. CDR3 nucleotide sequence: TGTGCCAGCAGCCACCCCGGGGCGAATGAAAAACTGTTTTTT. As protein: CASSHPGANEKLFF. Variable domain in full (rest from reference TRBV3-1 and TRBJ1-4): DTAVSQTPKYLVTQMGNDKSIKCEQNLGHDTMYWYKQDSKKFLKIMFSYNNKELIINETVPNRFSPKSPDKAHLNLHINSLELGDSAVYFCASSHPGANEKLFFGSGTQLSVL.

This sequence joins TRBV7-9 and TRBJ1-3, with 7 nucleotides matching TRBD1. Germline CDR1 and CDR2: SEHNR and FQNEAQ (reference sequence). This CDR3 is built from 15 residues. The V segment lost 4 bases and the J segment 1 base; nucleotides outside the gene matches: 4. CDR3 DNA sequence: TGTGCCAGCAGCTCCAGGGGGACTTCTGGAAACACCATATATTTT. Encoded protein: CASSSRGTSGNTIYF.

This clonotype has at least ten counts. This chain connects TRBV20-1 to TRBJ1-5, with 9 bases matching TRBD1. This CDR3 contains 14 residues. The J segment lost 6 bases and the V segment lost 5 bases, leaving 8 bases of the junction unmatched. Germline V CDR1 and CDR2: DFQATT, SNEGSKA (reference sequence). The DNA of the CDR3 is TGCAGTGCTTGGGGACAGGGAGGATCTCAGCCCCAGCATTTT. Translation gives CSAWGQGGSQPQHF.

This clonotype was counted between two and nine times. This chain links TRBV30 with TRBJ2-2; D is perhaps TRBD1 (6 bases). With 2 bases removed from V and 3 bases from J, the gap between germline ends came to 10 bases. The length of the CDR3 is 14 residues. The germline V gene encodes CDR1 GTSNPN and CDR2 SVGIG (reference sequence). The CDR3 DNA is TGTGCCTGGAGTCCAGGGGCATACACCGGGGAGCTGTTTTTT. Its translation: CAWSPGAYTGELFF.

This clonotype was seen a handful of times. The chain is built from TRBV18 and TRBJ1-1; the D is unclear. The CDR3 consists of 14 residues. Trimming removed 4 bases from V and 0 bases from J, with 9 bases in between. The germline gives CDR1 KGHSH, CDR2 LQKENI. CDR3 sequence: CASSLDIMNTEAFF. The CDR3, as DNA: TGTGCCAGCTCACTCGACATAATGAACACTGAAGCTTTCTTT.

The chain couples TRBV7-9 to TRBJ2-1, with D unresolved. Germline lookup yields CDR1 SEHNR and CDR2 FQNEAQ (reference sequence). V was shortened by 3 bases and J by 7 bases, with 10 bases between the two germline ends. This CDR3 has 13 amino acids. The CDR3, as DNA: TGTGCCAGCAGCTTTTACAGCGAGAATGAGCAGTTCTTC. It is translated as CASSFYSENEQFF.

This clonotype has just a few counts. The genes are TRBV29-1 and TRBJ2-1; D remains ambiguous. The V and J ends lost 0 bases and 3 bases respectively, with 6 bases between them. This CDR3 is 13 amino acids long. The V gene's germline CDR1 is SQVTM and CDR2 ANQGSEA. CDR3 in DNA: TGCAGCGTTGAAGATCGAAACTACAATGAGCAGTTCTTC. Translating gives CSVEDRNYNEQFF.

This chain joins TRBV29-1 and TRBJ2-5; maybe TRBD1 (5 bases). The germline CDR1 and CDR2 sequences are SQVTM and ANQGSEA. The CDR3 sequence is 13 residues long. V was shortened by 3 bases and J by 4 bases, with 12 bases between the two germline ends. The CDR3 protein is CSVDRQGIETQYF. CDR3 sequence (DNA): TGCAGCGTTGACCGGCAGGGCATAGAGACCCAGTACTTC.

This clonotype was counted many times. The chain employs TRBV12-3 or TRBV12-4 and TRBJ1-1, with D perhaps TRBD1 (6 bases). The V end was cut by 3 bases, the J end by 9 bases, with 17 bases between. The CDR3 consists of 14 residues. In DNA, the CDR3 is TGTGCCAGCAGTTTGGGGGGCAGGGTCCCAAAAGCTTTCTTT. Residues: CASSLGGRVPKAFF.

Comments on this clonotype: This may come from a read error, since a much larger clone is one base off. This chain connects TRBV2 to TRBJ2-5; no definite D call. This CDR3 contains 12 residues. The ends were cut back, 3 bases at V and 7 bases at J, with 9 bases in the middle. Per germline, CDR1 SNHLY and CDR2 FYNNEI. The CDR3 bases are TGTGCCAGCAGTGACCTGGAAGGGACCCAGTACTTC. It translates to CASSDLEGTQYF.

The genes are TRBV9 and TRBJ2-5; D uncertain. The V and J ends lost 0 bases and 1 base respectively, with 10 bases between them. CDR1 SGDLS and CDR2 YYNGEE come from the germline V gene. There are 15 residues in the CDR3. In DNA form, the CDR3 reads TGTGCCAGCAGCGTAGGTAGTGGCAGCCAAGAGACCCAGTACTTC. Its translation: CASSVGSGSQETQYF.

This clonotype was counted at least ten times. CDR3: CASSLPWGQGDIQYF. CDR3 nucleotides: TGTGCCAGCAGTCTGCCATGGGGACAGGGGGACATTCAGTACTTC. The chain uses TRBV12-3 or TRBV12-4 and TRBJ2-4; 11 nucleotides align to TRBD1. The CDR3 length is 15 residues. Trimming took 5 bases from V and 8 from J; bases not matched to a gene: 8.

Of note for this clonotype: A far larger clone is one nucleotide away, so this likely arose from a read error. The V call is TRBV5-8, the J call TRBJ2-5; the D gene could be TRBD1 or TRBD2 (6 bases each). CDR3 length equals 11 residues. Germline lookup yields CDR1 SGHTS and CDR2 YDEGEE. CDR3 DNA sequence: TGTGCCATCAGCTTGGAGGGGGACACCTCATTC. Its protein product is CAISLEGDTSF. Based on the CDR3 plus reference TRBV5-8 and TRBJ2-5, the full variable domain is EAGVTQSPTHLIKTRGQQATLRCSPISGHTSVYWYQQALGLGLQFLLWYDEGEERNRGNFPPRFSGRQFPNYSSELNVNALELEDSALYLCAISLEGDTSFGPGTRLLVL.

The CDR3 DNA is TGCGCCAGCAGCCCCGAGGACAGACTGAACTATGGCTACACCTTC. Encoded protein: CASSPEDRLNYGYTF. J is TRBJ1-2 and V is TRBV4-1; weak D call: TRBD1 (6 bases). The CDR3 sequence is 15 residues long. With 4 bases removed from V and 2 bases from J, the gap between germline ends came to 14 bases. From germline, CDR1 is MGHRA and CDR2 YSYEKL.

This clonotype was detected only a few times. The chain has TRBV10-3 and TRBJ2-5, with 9 bases that match TRBD1. The CDR3 is made up of 15 amino acids. Germline V gives CDR1 ENHRY, CDR2 SYGVKD. V dropped 6 bases and J dropped 5; count of bases not matched to a gene: 10. The chain's CDR3 is CAIRETGGAGETQYF. The CDR3 bases are TGTGCCATCAGAGAAACAGGGGGCGCGGGGGAGACCCAGTACTTC.

This clonotype has a handful of counts. This sequence joins TRBV20-1 and TRBJ2-1; tentative D call: TRBD2 (7 bases). The germline CDR1 and CDR2 sequences are DFQATT and SNEGSKA (reference sequence). Trimming took 3 bases from V and 5 from J, leaving 26 bases between them. The CDR3 length is 18 residues. The CDR3 DNA reads as TGCAGTGCTAGGGACAGCTGGATCGTCGGCGGGGGTAACAATGAGCAGTTCTTC. Amino acids: CSARDSWIVGGGNNEQFF.

This clonotype came up many times. V is TRBV27 and J is TRBJ2-7; D might be TRBD1 (5 bases). The V end lost 9 bases, the J end lost 0 bases, and 12 bases lay between the germline ends. This CDR3 has 13 amino acids. Germline lookup yields CDR1 MNHEY and CDR2 SMNVEV (reference sequence). CDR3 sequence (DNA): TGTGCCAGTGCCTTTCAGGGCTCCTACGAGCAGTACTTC. Its protein is CASAFQGSYEQYF.

V usage is TRBV7-2 and J usage is TRBJ1-4; possibly TRBD1 for D (5 bases). Between the trimmed V and J ends, which lost 5 bases and 12 bases, there was a span of 16 bases. This CDR3 is 13 amino acids long. Germline V gene lookup returns CDR1 SGHTA and CDR2 FQGNSA. CDR3 sequence reads: CASSVNGGSELFF. CDR3 DNA sequence: TGTGCCAGCAGCGTGAACGGGGGGAGCGAACTGTTTTTT.

This clonotype was picked up many times. The V gene is TRBV11-2, the J gene TRBJ1-5; no clear D. The CDR3 is made up of 13 amino acids. V gave up 5 bases and J gave up 4 bases, with 9 bases separating them. The germline CDR1 and CDR2 sequences are SGHAT and FQNNGV. CDR3 sequence reads: CASSRNVNQPQHF. The CDR3 DNA reads as TGTGCCAGCAGCCGTAACGTTAATCAGCCCCAGCATTTT.

This clonotype showed up just a few times. This rearrangement joins TRBV9 to TRBJ2-5; 7 nucleotides agree with TRBD2. The CDR3 extends over 15 amino acids. Trimming removed 2 bases from V and 4 bases from J; junction bases left unmatched: 8. Germline CDR1 reads SGDLS; CDR2 reads YYNGEE. The CDR3 nucleotides read TGTGCCAGCAGCGTGATGGCGGGAGAAGGAGAGACCCAGTACTTC. Encoded protein: CASSVMAGEGETQYF.